The 25 T cell receptor beta chains listed next were all sequenced from one sample in a study of T cells in Graves' hyperthyroidism and ophthalmopathy. Amplified TCR beta CDR3 regions came from RNA transcripts. An initial round of RT-PCR targeting the TCR CDR3 relied on the HTBI primer set. Each CDR3 protein gets one entry after TCRdb re-called the multiplex PCR reads with MiXCR. This sample has some 490,000 distinct CDR3 sequences, with roughly 23% found just once. Sequencing was performed on blood. Receptors originate from a woman aged 70-85 years with Graves' ophthalmopathy.

The chain has TRBV14 and TRBJ1-2; 7 nucleotides line up with TRBD1. The CDR3 has 15 amino acids. Trimming at V came to 4 bases and at J to 4 bases, leaving 9 bases not matched to a gene. Germline V gene sequence: CDR1 SGHDN, CDR2 FVKESK. CDR3 DNA sequence: TGTGCCAGCAGCCTTCCGGGACAGAGTGTCTATGGCTACACCTTC. The encoded protein is CASSLPGQSVYGYTF.

This chain uses TRBV20-1 with TRBJ2-7, with 7 bases identical to TRBD1. The CDR3 extends over 15 amino acids. The germline V gene encodes CDR1 DFQATT and CDR2 SNEGSKA (reference sequence). V lost 3 bases and J lost 6; bases outside the gene matches: 14. The CDR3 DNA follows: TGCAGTGCTAGGAGGGGGACAGCCGAGCCCTGCGAGCAGTACTTC. Residues: CSARRGTAEPCEQYF.

CDR3 region: CASLGTGKNIQYF. In DNA form, the CDR3 reads TGTGCCAGCCTCGGGACAGGAAAAAACATTCAGTACTTC. The gene calls are TRBV6-2 or TRBV6-3 and TRBJ2-4; 8 bases are shared with TRBD1. V gave up 8 bases and J gave up 4 bases; unmatched junction bases: 4. Germline CDR1 reads MNHEY; CDR2 reads SVGEGT. The CDR3 length is 13 residues.

This clonotype was found many times. The chain joins TRBV2 to TRBJ2-1; TRBD1 agrees at 10 bases. J was trimmed by 8 bases and V by 5 bases; bases with no gene match: 9. The CDR3 spans 15 residues. The germline gives CDR1 SNHLY, CDR2 FYNNEI. Here the CDR3 reads CASSRDRGRVDEQFF. The DNA for the CDR3 is TGTGCCAGCAGTCGGGACAGGGGAAGGGTCGATGAGCAGTTCTTC.

The chain carries TRBV27 and TRBJ2-1; 10 bases line up with TRBD2. Trimming at V came to 7 bases and at J to 6 bases, leaving 9 bases not matched to a gene. CDR1 is MNHEY, CDR2 SMNVEV, per germline (reference sequence). This CDR3 comprises 15 residues. The CDR3 loop is CASTAGTSVRNEQFF. The CDR3 bases are TGTGCCAGCACCGCAGGGACTAGCGTACGCAATGAGCAGTTCTTC.

V is TRBV10-3 and J is TRBJ1-4; D call uncertain. Looked up from germline, CDR1 is ENHRY and CDR2 is SYGVKD. The length of the CDR3 is 12 residues. Trimming removed 3 bases at V and 10 bases at J, with 9 bases between. The CDR3 loop is CAISDEVGKLFF. The CDR3 DNA follows: TGTGCCATCAGTGATGAAGTGGGAAAACTGTTTTTT.

This clonotype has only a few counts. V and J are TRBV24-1 and TRBJ2-2; tentatively, D is TRBD1 (5 bases). V was cut by 0 bases and J by 2 bases, with 6 bases left in between. The CDR3 totals 15 residues. Germline CDR1 KGHDR, CDR2 SFDVKD. CDR3 sequence: CATSDLRGNTGELFF. The CDR3 nucleotides are TGTGCCACCAGTGATTTGAGGGGTAACACCGGGGAGCTGTTTTTT.

Here the CDR3 reads CSVRDSPRETQYF. The CDR3 nucleotides read TGCAGCGTGCGGGACTCACCTCGGGAGACCCAGTACTTC. The chain carries TRBV29-1 and TRBJ2-5; tentatively, D is TRBD2 (6 bases). The V end was cut by 6 bases, the J end by 5 bases, with 16 bases between. Germline V gene lookup returns CDR1 SQVTM and CDR2 ANQGSEA. The CDR3 totals 13 residues.

Only a few counts were recorded for this clonotype. The rearrangement uses TRBV20-1 and TRBJ1-1, with unresolved D. The germline V gene encodes CDR1 DFQATT and CDR2 SNEGSKA (reference sequence). Trimming took off 0 bases at V and 7 bases at J, with 12 bases between the two ends. The CDR3 extends over 13 amino acids. The CDR3 sequence is CSARDDRHNEAFF. CDR3 sequence (DNA): TGCAGTGCTAGAGATGATAGGCATAATGAAGCTTTCTTT.

This clonotype was seen ten or more times. The chain is built from TRBV28 and TRBJ2-3, with 8 nucleotides matching TRBD2. The CDR3 loop spans 14 amino acids. V trimming: 1 base; J trimming: 4 bases; junction bases outside the gene matches: 1. Germline V gene data show CDR1 as MDHEN and CDR2 as SYDVKM. In DNA form, the CDR3 reads TGTGCCAGCAGTTTATCCGGGAGGGCAGATACGCAGTATTTT. The encoded protein is CASSLSGRADTQYF. Based on the CDR3 plus reference TRBV28 and TRBJ2-3, the full variable domain is DVKVTQSSRYLVKRTGEKVFLECVQDMDHENMFWYRQDPGLGLRLIYFSYDVKMKEKGDIPEGYSVSREKKERFSLILESASTNQTSMYLCASSLSGRADTQYFGPGTRLTVL.

CDR3 nucleotides: TGTGCCAGCAGTTACTCTAACAGGCAGGGGTCACCCCTCCACTTT. This sequence encodes CASSYSNRQGSPLHF. The chain has TRBV6-6 and TRBJ1-6, with D maybe TRBD1 (6 bases). Per germline, CDR1 MNHNY and CDR2 SVGAGI (reference sequence). The CDR3 spans 15 residues. V lost 0 bases to trimming and J lost 10 bases, with 13 bases between them.

This clonotype has a count of ten or more. The chain carries TRBV24-1 and TRBJ2-2; TRBD1 or TRBD2 may be the D gene (6 bases each). The V end lost 8 bases, the J end lost 5 bases, and 17 bases lay between the germline ends. Looked up from germline, CDR1 is KGHDR and CDR2 is SFDVKD. This CDR3 contains 15 residues. The CDR3 DNA is TGTGCCACCACCTCCGGGGGCCGAACGACCGGGGAGCTGTTTTTT. It translates to CATTSGGRTTGELFF.

This clonotype was detected ten times or more. The V gene is TRBV11-2, the J gene TRBJ1-5; D remains ambiguous. The V and J ends lost 4 bases and 5 bases respectively, with 9 bases between them. Germline CDR1 is SGHAT and CDR2 is FQNNGV. CDR3 size: 13 residues. This CDR3 is CASSSVPYQPQHF. DNA of the CDR3: TGTGCCAGCAGCTCCGTTCCCTATCAGCCCCAGCATTTT.

As to this clonotype: This may be a read error, as it is one base from a much larger clone. The CDR3 bases are TGTGCCTGGAGCCCTCTGACAGGCTACACCTTC. Translating gives CAWSPLTGYTF. The rearrangement uses TRBV30 and TRBJ1-2; D is uncertain. V lost 3 bases and J lost 8, with 10 bases in between. CDR3 length: 11 amino acids. The V gene's germline CDR1 is GTSNPN and CDR2 SVGIG (reference sequence).

This clonotype was observed a few times. The V call is TRBV28, the J call TRBJ1-6; tentative D call: TRBD1 (5 bases). This CDR3 is 13 amino acids long. Trimming cost V 10 bases and J 10 bases, with 17 bases left between them. The germline CDR1 and CDR2 sequences are MDHEN and SYDVKM. The CDR3 protein is CATGARRGSPLHF. The CDR3 nucleotides are TGTGCCACCGGGGCAAGGCGCGGCTCACCCCTCCACTTT. Full variable domain (outside the CDR3, taken from reference TRBV28 and TRBJ1-6): DVKVTQSSRYLVKRTGEKVFLECVQDMDHENMFWYRQDPGLGLRLIYFSYDVKMKEKGDIPEGYSVSREKKERFSLILESASTNQTSMYLCATGARRGSPLHFGNGTRLTVT.

The chain uses TRBV6-1 and TRBJ2-3; D possibly corresponds to TRBD1 (5 bases). The CDR3 contains 12 residues. Germline CDR1 reads MNHNS; CDR2 reads SASEGT. The V end lost 10 bases, the J end lost 1 base, and 9 bases lay between the germline ends. The CDR3 DNA sequence: TGTGCCACCAGGGTAGGCACAGATACGCAGTATTTT. This encodes CATRVGTDTQYF.

The genes are TRBV12-3 or TRBV12-4 and TRBJ1-1; possibly TRBD1 for D (5 bases). Trimming left V 7 bases short and J 3 bases short, with 12 bases between. The CDR3 is 13 amino acids. The DNA of the CDR3 is TGTGCCAGCAACAAACAGGCTTACACTGAAGCTTTCTTT. Its translation: CASNKQAYTEAFF.

J is TRBJ2-5 and V is TRBV11-2; 9 bases map to TRBD1. Germline assignment: CDR1 SGHAT and CDR2 FQNNGV. The CDR3 spans 15 residues. Germline trimming cut 2 bases from V and 5 bases from J; bases unmatched to any gene: 6. CDR3 residues: CASSLTTGGWETQYF. Here the CDR3 DNA reads TGTGCCAGCAGCTTAACTACAGGGGGCTGGGAGACCCAGTACTTC.

This chain uses TRBV9 with TRBJ2-5, with D maybe TRBD1 (7 bases). CDR1 and CDR2 (germline): SGDLS, YYNGEE. This CDR3 comprises 15 residues. V lost 3 bases to trimming and J lost 5 bases, with 17 bases between them. CDR3 nucleotides: TGTGCCAGCAGCGCACACAGGGGTGCGGGGGAGACCCAGTACTTC. Translated, it gives CASSAHRGAGETQYF.

This clonotype was recorded at least ten times. CDR3: CALTRGGGDIQYF. CDR3 sequence (DNA): TGTGCCTTGACTAGGGGGGGAGGAGACATTCAGTACTTC. The chain uses TRBV30 and TRBJ2-4; a possible D gene is TRBD2 (7 bases). The CDR3 loop spans 13 amino acids. Germline assignment: CDR1 GTSNPN and CDR2 SVGIG (reference sequence). The V end lost 7 bases, the J end lost 8 bases, and 18 bases lay between the germline ends.

This clonotype was counted only a few times. The chain employs TRBV6-1 and TRBJ1-2, with D perhaps TRBD1 (5 bases). This CDR3 has 13 amino acids. Germline CDR1 reads MNHNS; CDR2 reads SASEGT. The V and J ends lost 6 bases and 5 bases respectively, with 13 bases between them. The CDR3 spells CASRGLGGYGYTF. CDR3 in DNA: TGTGCCAGCAGGGGCTTGGGGGGATATGGCTACACCTTC.

This clonotype appeared many times. V is TRBV7-3 and J is TRBJ2-1; D ambiguous. Trimming took off 5 bases at V and 0 bases at J, with 11 bases between the two ends. This CDR3 contains 15 residues. Germline V gene sequence: CDR1 SGHTA, CDR2 FQGTGA. The DNA for the CDR3 is TGTGCCAGCAGCGAACAACCCCGCTCCTACAATGAGCAGTTCTTC. Translating it yields CASSEQPRSYNEQFF.

Comments on this clonotype: One junction end does not reproduce the germline sequence, and a read error may be involved. The gene calls are TRBV7-7 and TRBJ2-6; D unresolved. The CDR3 consists of 16 residues. Germline-derived CDR1 and CDR2 are SSHAT and FNYEAQ (reference sequence). As DNA, the CDR3 is TGTGCTAGCAGCCCGAGTTTATTCTCTGGGGCCAACGTCCTGACTTTC. Translation gives CASSPSLFSGANVLTF.

This clonotype was counted between two and nine times. The V gene is TRBV29-1, the J gene TRBJ2-2; D unclear. V was trimmed by 7 bases and J by 4 bases, leaving 16 bases between them. This CDR3 spans 14 amino acids. Germline V gives CDR1 SQVTM, CDR2 ANQGSEA. CDR3 loop: CSGQEGPATGELFF. CDR3 coding DNA: TGCAGCGGGCAGGAAGGGCCCGCCACCGGGGAGCTGTTTTTT.

This clonotype was recorded many times. This chain joins TRBV7-2 and TRBJ1-1, with D uncertain. The V end lost 0 bases, the J end lost 2 bases, and 10 bases lay between the germline ends. There are 15 residues in the CDR3. CDR1 is SGHTA and CDR2 is FQGNSA in the germline V gene. The CDR3 coding sequence is TGTGCCAGCAGCTTAGCAGTTTCGGCTAACACTGAAGCTTTCTTT. Translation: CASSLAVSANTEAFF.